This entry lists 31 T cell receptor beta chains sequenced from one sample in a study of T-cell memory formation after mild COVID-19. TCRdb fed the 5' RACE reads into MiXCR, producing one record per CDR3 protein. The sample includes over 350,000 distinct CDR3 sequences, 15% to 20% of them seen just once. Sequencing used PBMCs or a T cell subset sorted from them (not recorded which). These receptor sequences come from a man between 18 and 35 years old who had mild COVID-19 (a few samples of this study predate the infection). Cell type and time point are not known.

This clonotype turned up a few times. The CDR3 is CASSSTGNSYNEQFF. The CDR3 nucleotides are TGTGCCAGCAGCTCGACAGGGAACTCCTACAATGAGCAGTTCTTC. This sequence joins TRBV7-8 and TRBJ2-1; 7 nucleotides line up with TRBD1. The germline CDR1 and CDR2 sequences are SGHVS and FQNEAQ. Losses at the gene ends were 4 bases for V and 0 bases for J; bases not matched to a gene: 3. This CDR3 contains 15 residues.

The gene calls are TRBV7-2 and TRBJ1-5; no reliable D call. The CDR3 is made up of 14 amino acids. The V and J ends lost 2 bases and 3 bases respectively, with 8 bases between them. The germline V gene has CDR1 SGHTA and CDR2 FQGNSA. CDR3 protein: CASSLRVINQPQHF. The CDR3 DNA reads TGTGCCAGCAGCTTACGGGTTATCAATCAGCCCCAGCATTTT.

This clonotype came up a few times. This chain uses TRBV10-1 with TRBJ2-1; D is uncertain. Trimming removed 2 bases from V and 7 bases from J, with 15 bases in between. Germline V gene data show CDR1 as WNHNN and CDR2 as SYGVQD (reference sequence). There are 15 residues in the CDR3. CDR3 nucleotides: TGCGCCAGCAGTGAGCGTCAAACTCGCGCAAATGAGCAGTTCTTC. Its protein is CASSERQTRANEQFF.

This chain joins TRBV9 and TRBJ1-1; no clear D. CDR1 is SGDLS and CDR2 is YYNGEE in the germline V gene. The CDR3 contains 13 residues. V was cut by 1 base and J by 1 base, with 5 bases left in between. CDR3 DNA sequence: TGTGCCAGCAGCGTATTGAAGAACACTGAAGCTTTCTTT. It translates to CASSVLKNTEAFF.

J is TRBJ2-3 and V is TRBV20-1, with D maybe TRBD2 (5 bases). Trimming removed 6 bases from V and 1 base from J, with 14 bases in between. CDR3 length: 14 residues. CDR1 DFQATT and CDR2 SNEGSKA come from the germline V gene (reference sequence). The CDR3 sequence is CSARDNLGTDTQYF. The CDR3 region has the DNA TGCAGTGCGAGGGATAACTTGGGCACAGATACGCAGTATTTT.

The CDR3 DNA is TGCGCCAGCAGGAACCCTTCGGAACCCCTAGGGGAGCAGTACTTC. Its translation is CASRNPSEPLGEQYF. This chain joins TRBV5-1 and TRBJ2-7; unclear D gene. Germline-derived CDR1 and CDR2 are SGHRS and YFSETQ. This CDR3 comprises 15 residues. Between the trimmed V and J ends, which lost 5 bases and 7 bases, there was a span of 22 bases.

There are a few counts of this clonotype. This rearrangement joins TRBV6-5 to TRBJ2-4, with 7 bases fitting TRBD2. V lost 3 bases and J lost 8; bases outside the gene matches: 7. Germline CDR1 is MNHEY and CDR2 is SVGAGI. CDR3 length equals 14 residues. In nucleotides, the CDR3 is TGTGCCAGCAGTTATAGGAGTGGGGGGGACATTCAGTACTTC. It specifies CASSYRSGGDIQYF.

The sample holds a few counts of this clonotype. This chain connects TRBV12-3 or TRBV12-4 to TRBJ1-2; TRBD1 aligns across 11 bases. J gave up 0 bases and V 2 bases, and 8 bases lay outside the gene matches. This CDR3 region has 18 residues. DNA for the CDR3: TGTGCCAGCAGTTTATTTGGGACAGGGGGAATAGCTAACTATGGCTACACCTTC. It translates to CASSLFGTGGIANYGYTF.

This clonotype came up many times. One end of the junction does not line up with germline, which may come from a read error. V is TRBV12-3 or TRBV12-4 and J is TRBJ2-7; maybe TRBD1 (6 bases). The CDR3 contains 12 residues. DNA of the CDR3: TGTGCCAGCACTCTTCAATCCGGGACACCCATCTTC. Its translation is CASTLQSGTPIF.

V gene TRBV12-3 or TRBV12-4 combines with J gene TRBJ1-5; 7 bases are a match to TRBD1. CDR3 length equals 14 residues. With 6 bases clipped from V and 7 bases from J, the junction kept 9 bases outside the gene matches. As DNA, the CDR3 is TGTGCCAGCAGCCCGGACAGGTCAGGGCAGCCCCAGCATTTT. Translating gives CASSPDRSGQPQHF.

About this clonotype: The junction does not match germline at one end; this may be a read error. V gene TRBV11-2 combines with J gene TRBJ2-5; TRBD2 agrees at 9 bases. The CDR3 spans 18 residues. Germline values: CDR1 SGHAT, CDR2 FQNNGV. The CDR3 region is CASSWGQRGAIHEEAQYF. The CDR3 coding sequence is TGTGCCAGCAGCTGGGGTCAGCGGGGGGCAATCCATGAAGAGGCCCAGTACTTC.

The chain recombines TRBV4-3 with TRBJ2-4; D is unclear. Germline lookup yields CDR1 LGHNA and CDR2 YSLEER. The CDR3 has 15 amino acids. Trimming left V 1 base short and J 5 bases short, with 12 bases between. CDR3 in DNA: TGCGCCAGCAGCCAAGCGGAAGGCATAGAAAACATTCAGTACTTC. As protein: CASSQAEGIENIQYF.

This chain connects TRBV6-4 to TRBJ1-6; D unclear. Germline CDR1 reads MRHNA; CDR2 reads SNTAGT. V dropped 2 bases and J dropped 9 bases, with 2 bases sitting between them. This CDR3 has 11 residues. The CDR3 DNA follows: TGTGCCAGCAGTGACAGTTCACCCCTCCACTTT. Protein: CASSDSSPLHF.

This clonotype has more than one count but fewer than ten. J is TRBJ2-7 and V is TRBV7-8, with TRBD2 as a possible D gene (6 bases). CDR1 and CDR2 from the germline V gene are SGHVS and FQNEAQ. The CDR3 spans 17 residues. V was trimmed by 5 bases and J by 2 bases, leaving 22 bases between them. CDR3 DNA: TGTGCCAGCAGCGCGGAGGGGTGGGGGATCGGGACCTACGAGCAGTACGTC. It specifies CASSAEGWGIGTYEQYV.

This sequence joins TRBV3-1 and TRBJ2-1; 9 positions agree with TRBD2. The J segment lost 5 bases and the V segment lost 5 bases, leaving 10 bases of the junction unmatched. The CDR3 has 16 residues. The V gene's germline CDR1 is LGHDT and CDR2 YNNKEL (reference sequence). The CDR3 spells CASSFPERGDDNEQFF. Here the CDR3 DNA reads TGTGCCAGCAGCTTTCCCGAGCGGGGGGACGACAATGAGCAGTTCTTC.

The genes are TRBV7-3 and TRBJ1-1; 8 nucleotides align to TRBD1. The V gene end was trimmed by 4 bases and the J gene end by 1 base; junction bases not matched to a gene: 11. Per germline, CDR1 SGHTA and CDR2 FQGTGA. The CDR3 spans 17 residues. CDR3 region: CASSSASAGGTNTEAFF. CDR3 sequence (DNA): TGTGCCAGCAGCTCTGCCAGTGCAGGGGGCACGAACACTGAAGCTTTCTTT.

The V and J genes are TRBV11-2 and TRBJ1-1, with a possible D match to TRBD1 (6 bases). The germline V gene has CDR1 SGHAT and CDR2 FQNNGV. CDR3 length: 22 residues. The ends were cut back, 1 base at V and 3 bases at J, with 33 bases in the middle. The CDR3 DNA follows: TGTGCCAGCAGCTTAGCCCCCGGAGACGATGGGGGGGCTAGTTTCCGGGACACTGAAGCTTTCTTT. As protein: CASSLAPGDDGGASFRDTEAFF.

In its sample, this clonotype was seen a few times. This sequence joins TRBV5-1 and TRBJ2-7, with D perhaps being TRBD1 or TRBD2 (5 bases each). Per the germline V gene, CDR1 is SGHRS and CDR2 is YFSETQ. Trimming stripped 4 bases from V and 0 bases from J, with 11 bases between. The CDR3 runs 14 residues. The CDR3, as DNA: TGCGCCAGCAGCACATCGGGGCTCTCCTACGAGCAGTACTTC. This codes for CASSTSGLSYEQYF.

The rearrangement joins TRBV11-2 to TRBJ1-6, with D perhaps TRBD1 (5 bases). Per germline, CDR1 SGHAT and CDR2 FQNNGV. This CDR3 spans 12 amino acids. V lost 10 bases and J 8 bases, leaving 12 bases between the germline ends. The CDR3 DNA reads as TGTGCCACCCAACGGGGGGATTCACCCCTCCACTTT. Protein: CATQRGDSPLHF.

V and J are TRBV30 and TRBJ2-5, with D perhaps matching TRBD2 (5 bases). Germline V CDR1 and CDR2: GTSNPN, SVGIG (reference sequence). The CDR3 consists of 13 residues. V lost 3 bases to trimming and J lost 4 bases, with 12 bases between them. The CDR3 DNA reads as TGTGCCTGGAGCGGTCTAGGAGGAGAGACCCAGTACTTC. This encodes CAWSGLGGETQYF.

The rearrangement uses TRBV28 and TRBJ1-2; D possibly corresponds to TRBD1 (6 bases). V shed 4 bases and J shed 2 bases, with 14 bases lying between them. Germline V CDR1 and CDR2: MDHEN, SYDVKM. CDR3 length equals 15 residues. As DNA, the CDR3 is TGTGCCAGCAGTTCCCCCCCCAGGGGAAACTATGGCTACACCTTC. Protein sequence: CASSSPPRGNYGYTF.

The J gene is TRBJ2-5, the V gene TRBV6-5; 9 nucleotides align to TRBD1. The CDR3 loop spans 15 amino acids. Germline CDR1 reads MNHEY; CDR2 reads SVGAGI. Trimming took 2 bases from V and 5 from J; bases not matched to a gene: 6. The CDR3 DNA is TGTGCCAGCAGTTACCCGGGACAGGGAACCGAGACCCAGTACTTC. This codes for CASSYPGQGTETQYF.

The sample holds a few counts of this clonotype. The chain has TRBV20-1 and TRBJ1-1; possible D gene TRBD1, 6 bases. Trimming pared 0 bases from V and 8 bases from J, leaving 16 bases between. The CDR3 is made up of 14 amino acids. The germline gives CDR1 DFQATT, CDR2 SNEGSKA (reference sequence). The CDR3 DNA follows: TGCAGTGCTAGAGACCCAGGGGAGAAATGGGAAGCTTTCTTT. Amino acid sequence: CSARDPGEKWEAFF.

The sample holds a few counts of this clonotype. The CDR3 is CASSDPGLRGPYNEQFF. The CDR3 coding sequence is TGTGCCAGCAGTGACCCCGGGTTGCGGGGGCCTTACAATGAGCAGTTCTTC. V is TRBV6-1 and J is TRBJ2-1; D might be TRBD2 (7 bases). Trimming removed 3 bases at V and 4 bases at J, with 19 bases between. This CDR3 spans 17 amino acids. Germline CDR1 reads MNHNS; CDR2 reads SASEGT.

The rearrangement links TRBV25-1 to TRBJ1-6; D possibly corresponds to TRBD1 (5 bases). The CDR3 is made up of 16 amino acids. Germline V gene sequence: CDR1 MGHDK, CDR2 SYGVNS. V lost 6 bases, J lost 7 bases, and 19 bases lay in between. In DNA form, the CDR3 reads TGTGCCAGCAGCACCGGGACGAGGGTTCGGAATTCACCCCTCCACTTT. It is translated as CASSTGTRVRNSPLHF.

The chain's CDR3 is CATSDLFSETQYF. CDR3 nucleotide sequence: TGTGCCACCAGTGATTTGTTTAGCGAGACCCAGTACTTC. The rearrangement links TRBV24-1 to TRBJ2-5; D not certain. In germline, CDR1 is KGHDR, CDR2 SFDVKD. CDR3 size: 13 residues. V was clipped by 0 bases and J by 5 bases, with 6 bases between them.

This chain joins TRBV7-9 and TRBJ1-1; D is unclear. V dropped 3 bases and J dropped 4 bases, with 6 bases sitting between them. Germline CDR1 and CDR2: SEHNR and FQNEAQ (reference sequence). The CDR3 totals 12 residues. The CDR3 sequence: CASSFTGTEAFF. CDR3 nucleotides: TGTGCCAGCAGCTTCACGGGCACTGAAGCTTTCTTT.

This clonotype was seen only a few times. V and J are TRBV4-1 and TRBJ1-2; possible D gene TRBD1, 6 bases. Germline CDR1 and CDR2: MGHRA and YSYEKL. The CDR3 is made up of 14 amino acids. The V end was cut by 0 bases, the J end by 4 bases, with 9 bases between. CDR3 coding DNA: TGCGCCAGCAGCCAAGATGGGGGCGGCTATGGCTACACCTTC. Its translation is CASSQDGGGYGYTF.

CDR3 nucleotide sequence: TGTGCCAGCAGTTTAGGGGGCATCTTTGGCTACACCTTC. Its translation: CASSLGGIFGYTF. The rearrangement uses TRBV28 and TRBJ1-2; possibly TRBD1 for D (6 bases). V was trimmed by 2 bases and J by 7 bases, leaving 11 bases between them. The CDR3 has 13 amino acids. The germline gives CDR1 MDHEN, CDR2 SYDVKM.

This sequence joins TRBV4-1 and TRBJ1-1; tentative D call: TRBD1 (5 bases). CDR3 length: 15 amino acids. CDR1 MGHRA and CDR2 YSYEKL come from the germline V gene. The V gene lost 0 bases and the J gene lost 6 bases, with 14 bases spanning the gap. The CDR3 loop is CASSQEAGRAAEAFF. The CDR3 nucleotides are TGCGCCAGCAGCCAAGAAGCGGGCAGGGCCGCTGAAGCTTTCTTT.

V is TRBV7-2 and J is TRBJ2-3; the match to TRBD2 covers 11 bases. V trimming: 2 bases; J trimming: 4 bases; junction bases outside the gene matches: 2. Germline CDR1 and CDR2: SGHTA and FQGNSA. CDR3 length: 15 residues. CDR3 loop: CASSLYSGGADTQYF. In DNA, the CDR3 is TGTGCCAGCAGCTTATATAGCGGGGGGGCAGATACGCAGTATTTT.